This entry concerns a single T cell receptor (beta chain). Its antigen is not yet known. Within one base of it there is no much larger clone, and no base qualities were kept. This entry is derived from a study of shared clonotypes between healthy human individuals (dated by TCRdb to the early 2020s). General notes on the study: A couple of women and three men aged 18 to 49 years were included in the cohort. For each donor, three plates each were used for CD4 naive and CD4 memory, two plates were used for CD8 naive, and one plate was used for CD8 memory. The study deeply sequenced blood TCR repertoires of five healthy adults to estimate repertoire size and the extent of clonotype sharing between individuals. Libraries were prepared and TCR repertoires were sequenced by different laboratories using diverse techniques, in order to increase sequencing depth and limit assay-specific biases. Per donor, leukapheresis produced somewhere between about 0.85 and 10 billion PBMCs.

CD8 naive samples were CD45RO-negative cells positively selected for CCR7, giving a CD45RA+CCR7+ population that excluded TemRA cells. Healthy HIV-negative adults with no recently reported acute infections or vaccinations were included as donors. Every donor was a Caucasian adult living in Nashville, Tennessee, USA. Blood was collected by leukapheresis, and PBMCs were isolated by Ficoll-Histopaque density gradient centrifugation and then cryopreserved in liquid nitrogen vapor phase. Analytical flow cytometry was used to check the purity and quantity of every magnetically sorted T cell population. Each sorted fraction had its genomic DNA isolated and then quantified by UV absorbance on a Nanodrop 2000c. The full study reports these points: Pairwise subsampling led to the expectation that sequencing depth would affect the degree of clonotype sharing among donors. Higher generation probabilities were observed for clonotypes shared by all four sorted-subset donors than for non-shared clonotypes. Incomplete sequencing was indicated by rarefaction of sorted-subset datasets, despite the large sequencing depth. The small number of donors limited the genetic and exposure-history diversity represented. Sampling was restricted to blood, and TCR repertoires in tissues likely differ from the TCR repertoires found in blood. Estimated clonotype richness was generally larger for naive than for memory subsets. Around 5% of naive CD4, around 4% of naive CD8, roughly 2.4% of memory CD4, and roughly 0.4% of memory CD8 clonotypes were shared across several donors.

TCR CDR3 regions were amplified from genomic DNA by multiplex PCR using the deep immunoSEQ assay. Extracted genomic DNA from each cell subset was spread evenly across all wells of several immunoSEQ 96-well plates, with each plate serving as a replicate. Each replicate PCR for sorted subsets received around 200 ng genomic DNA, equal to tens of thousands of T cell genomes. The purified libraries were quantified using a Qubit 3.0 fluorometer, sized with a Bioanalyzer 2100, and then quantified again using the KAPA Library Quantification kit. Every immunoSEQ 96-well plate was sequenced on a separate single-read 150-cycle Illumina NextSeq 550 flow cell. Concerning the study's data processing: The immunoSEQ output contained only junctional sequences without quality scores, so filtering could not match that applied to full-length reads. To assign V/J genes and CDR3, sequences were annotated using PyIR, a Python wrapper for IgBLAST v1.9, with IMGT germline references. Any read was removed if the V/J assignment was weak (E-value above 1e-6), the CDR3 was missing, or the read contained stop codons, out-of-frame junctions, or ambiguous translated residues. V3J clonotypes were defined by identical inferred V gene, J gene, and CDR3 amino acid sequence. The percentage overlap between two repertoires was calculated by dividing the number of shared unique clonotypes by the size of the smaller repertoire. Three approaches were used to assess repertoire richness: RTK rarefaction, the Chao1 estimator, and Recon v2.1 estimates of unobserved clonotypes. Generation probabilities for all TCRbeta clonotypes obtained by the gDNA method from a handful of donors were computed using OLGA. TCRdb's version of the immuneACCESS table is confined to in-frame rearrangements and falls short of the full clone set. An unresolved V gene accounts for under half of the shortfall where checked; the remainder is of unknown origin. The V and J calls and clone size are taken from that table; D and trimming were inferred from the DNA. The sample table holds about 2.1 million clones, of which 80% to 95% were seen once. In total, the top ten clones hold under 2% of the sample.

V and J lose 3 bases and 3 bases, and a span of 12 bases separates them. CDR1 is given as MNHEY and CDR2 as SMNVEV, both from the germline V gene (reference sequence). The CDR3 holds 14 amino acids from the cysteine to the phenylalanine. Here the CDR3 DNA is all that survives: 42 bases in frame from base 1. This receptor was obtained from a young man in good health. Some clones in this sample may be carry-over from other donors' samples. Sequencing was done on a sample of naive CD8+ T cells from PBMCs. Per the publication, the cell subset or site label means: CD45RA+CCR7+. The rearranged chain carries TRBV27 and TRBJ2-7, with TRBD1 tentatively as D gene (5 bases match). CDR3 protein: CASSFLDKDYEQYF. The nucleotide sequence is given as TGTGCCAGCAGTTTTTTGGACAAAGACTACGAGCAGTACTTC.